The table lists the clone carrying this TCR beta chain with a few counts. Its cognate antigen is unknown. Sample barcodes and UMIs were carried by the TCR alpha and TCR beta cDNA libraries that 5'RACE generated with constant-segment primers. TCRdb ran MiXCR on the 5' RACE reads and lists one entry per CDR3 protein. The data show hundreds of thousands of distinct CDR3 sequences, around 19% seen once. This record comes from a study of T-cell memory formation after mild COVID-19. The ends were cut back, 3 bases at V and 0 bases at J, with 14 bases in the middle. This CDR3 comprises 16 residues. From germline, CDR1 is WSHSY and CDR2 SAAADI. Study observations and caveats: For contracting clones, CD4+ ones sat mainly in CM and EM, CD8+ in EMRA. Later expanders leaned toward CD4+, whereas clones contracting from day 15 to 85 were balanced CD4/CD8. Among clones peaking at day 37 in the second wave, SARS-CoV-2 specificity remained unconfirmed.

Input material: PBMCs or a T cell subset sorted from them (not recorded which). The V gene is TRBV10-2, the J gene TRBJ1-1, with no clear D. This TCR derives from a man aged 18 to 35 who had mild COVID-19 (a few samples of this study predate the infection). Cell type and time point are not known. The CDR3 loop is CASSEIPGRVNTEAFF. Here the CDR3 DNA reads TGCGCCAGCAGTGAAATCCCGGGCAGAGTGAACACTGAAGCTTTCTTT.